The text below deals with one TCR beta chain. Its antigen is still unknown. The sample belongs to a study of shared clonotypes between healthy human individuals. Study-wide context: CD4 naive cells filled three plates per donor, CD4 memory three, CD8 naive two and CD8 memory one.

Profiling relied on immunoSEQ multiplex PCR, and the TCRdb table lists in-frame clones only, not all of them. Seen here are some 1 million clones, approximately 70% observed once, and the top ten hold roughly 1.5%. Study-wide results and limits: Naive subsets usually exceeded memory subsets in estimated richness. Clonotypes shared by all four donors outscored non-shared clonotypes in generation probability. Represented diversity, genetic and exposure-history alike, was limited by few donors.

With 0 bases removed from V and 6 bases from J, the gap between germline ends came to 10 bases. This CDR3 contains 15 residues. CDR1 is SGHDT, CDR2 YYEEEE, per germline. The material sequenced was memory CD4+ T cells sorted from blood. The subset here: CD45RA-negative fraction. The rearrangement joins TRBV5-6 to TRBJ1-6, with D hard to call. The TCR sequence derives from a young man in good health. CDR3 sequence reads: CASSLGTVLNSPLHF. The CDR3 DNA reads TGTGCCAGCAGCTTGGGCACGGTCCTTAATTCACCCCTCCACTTT.